This T cell receptor beta chain was documented in a study of early T cells in non-severe SARS-CoV-2 infection. Study summary: Sequenced bulk RNA came from whole blood that was unsorted, and chains were unpaired. Whole-study findings and limits: Private and CD4 specificities were missed by VDJdb matching, skewed to anti-spike CD8.

As to this clonotype: Its target is unknown.

CDR1 and CDR2 (germline): SGHDT, YYEEEE. The CDR3 spans 13 residues. With 1 base removed from V and 3 bases from J, the gap between germline ends came to 7 bases. Attachment of unique molecular identifiers to individual cDNA molecules was performed. TCRdb passed the 5' RACE reads through MiXCR, listing each CDR3 protein once. This table holds 35,000 to 45,000 distinct CDR3 sequences, roughly 9.9% found once. The specimen was whole blood. The V and J genes are TRBV5-6 and TRBJ2-5; D gene unclear. This TCR was sampled from an adult who was a healthcare worker with PCR-confirmed SARS-CoV-2 infection or an uninfected control (not recorded which). CDR3 region: CASSLSWEETQYF. Written as DNA, the CDR3 is TGTGCCAGCAGCTTGAGTTGGGAAGAGACCCAGTACTTC.